This T cell receptor beta chain was observed in a study of T cell repertoires in cytomegalovirus infection (dated by TCRdb to between 2017 and 2020). About the study as a whole: The peptide stimulations were aimed at well-studied HLA-B-restricted epitopes as well as recently identified HLA-C-restricted CMV epitopes, whose presentation resists viral immunomodulation. The HLA type of each donor mattered for the analysis, because public TCR beta signatures pointed to carriage of CMV infection along with the matching HLA type.

Via the germline V gene (reference sequence), CDR1 is LNHDA and CDR2 SQIVND. V sheds 9 bases and J sheds 1 base, leaving 18 bases between their ends. The CDR3, cysteine through phenylalanine, is 15 amino acids long. Only the CDR3 DNA stays, 45 bases, in frame from base 1. Study-wide conclusions, independent of this receptor: The ex vivo response was dominated by HLA-C-restricted CMV-specific TCR beta clonotypes, which also provided the single most frequent clonotype in two of eight donors. Cumulative frequency of public TCR beta family members discriminated carriers of CMV infection plus the relevant HLA type in this cohort and an independent 352-donor cohort.

Sequenced on an Illumina HiSeq 1500. TCRdb ran its own pipeline on the public reads, namely fastp trimming at Q25 and MiXCR clone calling, and kept in-frame beta chains. Entries are consolidated by CDR3 protein sequence, retaining the most common genes and DNA. Within this sample are approximately 1,000,000 distinct CDR3 sequences, with about a third of them counted one time only. About an eighth of the sample is held by the ten biggest clonotypes. In light of the paper, this sample's treatment or condition label describes: in vitro stimulation with specific CMV peptide epitopes to enrich CMV-specific T cells. Remarks on this clonotype: What antigen it recognizes has not been identified. No base quality information exists; no much larger clone differs at one position.

The receptor chain draws on TRBV19 and TRBJ1-1, with the D gene call left open. This receptor was taken from a human donor in good health (CMV status not recorded). Some clones in this sample may be carry-over from other donors' samples. The specimen comprised cultured CD8+ T cells from PBMCs, sampled from culture after CMV antigen stimulation. The sequenced DNA is TGTGCCAGCACGTCCCCTCATTTACCGAACACTGAAGCTTTCTTT. This codes for CASTSPHLPNTEAFF.